This TCR beta chain was profiled in a study of blood T cell repertoires in COVID-19. The table lists this clone with a count of one. Sequencing was performed with immunoSEQ multiplex PCR; in TCRdb, only in-frame clones are kept and a portion is missing. This sample has about 260,000 clones, with over 75% found just once. This CDR3 has 15 amino acids. The V gene end was trimmed by 7 bases and the J gene end by 7 bases; junction bases not matched to a gene: 14. The V gene's germline CDR1 is SQVTM and CDR2 ANQGSEA. The chain links TRBV29-1 to TRBJ2-1; 9 bases align to TRBD2. This TCR came from a woman between 45 and 65 years old with acute or convalescent COVID-19. The specimen sequenced was peripheral blood. The DNA of the CDR3 is TGCAGCGGATCGGGTGCGAGCGGGAGGTGGAATGAGCAGTTCTTC. This translates into CSGSGASGRWNEQFF.